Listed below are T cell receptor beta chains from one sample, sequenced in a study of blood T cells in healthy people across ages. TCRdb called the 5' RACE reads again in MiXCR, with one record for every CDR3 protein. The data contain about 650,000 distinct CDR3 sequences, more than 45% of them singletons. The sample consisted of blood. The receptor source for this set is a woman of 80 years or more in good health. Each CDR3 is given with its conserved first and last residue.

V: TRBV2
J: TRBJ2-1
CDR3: CASSERGGGRNEQFF

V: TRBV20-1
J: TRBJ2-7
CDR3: CSARPKKGLAGALYEQYF

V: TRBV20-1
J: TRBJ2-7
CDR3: CSGRGGITYEQYF

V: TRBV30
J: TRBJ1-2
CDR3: CAWSVGTGGYTF

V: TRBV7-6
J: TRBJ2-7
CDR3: CASTIGRGQYEQYF

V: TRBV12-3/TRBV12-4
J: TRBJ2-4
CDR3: CASSLRGPKALQYF

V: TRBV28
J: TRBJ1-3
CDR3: CASSSPGAGNTIYF

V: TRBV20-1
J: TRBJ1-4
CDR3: CSARDPGNEKLFF

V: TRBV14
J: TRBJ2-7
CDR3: CASSQIRGSSHEQYF

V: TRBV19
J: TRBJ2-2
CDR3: CASSISGFGGELFF

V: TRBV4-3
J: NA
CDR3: CASSHGTGGRYEQYF

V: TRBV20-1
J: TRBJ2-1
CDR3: CSAGPGTSGRNEQFF

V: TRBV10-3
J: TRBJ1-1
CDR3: CAISGDARATEAFF

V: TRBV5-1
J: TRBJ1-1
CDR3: CASSLGTGGDEAFF

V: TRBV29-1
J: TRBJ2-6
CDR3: CSFRGAGISPGANALTF

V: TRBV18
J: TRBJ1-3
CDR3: CASSPPARSNTIYF

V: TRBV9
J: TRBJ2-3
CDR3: CASSVRGAGASGAQYF

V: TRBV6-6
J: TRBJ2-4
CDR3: CASSYEGRSLEQYF

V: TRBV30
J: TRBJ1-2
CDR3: CAWSETEGYGYTF

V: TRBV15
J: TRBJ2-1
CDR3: CATSASGGAYNEQFF

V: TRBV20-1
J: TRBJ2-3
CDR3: CSATAATDTQYF

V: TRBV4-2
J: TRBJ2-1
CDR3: CASSQGYLAGADEQFF

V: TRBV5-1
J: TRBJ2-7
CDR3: CASSSTTIGEQYF

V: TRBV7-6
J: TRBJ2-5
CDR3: CASSSTHVQYF

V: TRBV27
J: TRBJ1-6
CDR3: CASSLPGVSPLHF

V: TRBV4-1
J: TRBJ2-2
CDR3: CASSHDTGGTGELFF

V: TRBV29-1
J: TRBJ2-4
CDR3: CSVEVLGQGHIQYF

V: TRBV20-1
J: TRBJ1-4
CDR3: CSAREGTGNEKLFF

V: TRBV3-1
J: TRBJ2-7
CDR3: CASSQLGQGNSYEQYF

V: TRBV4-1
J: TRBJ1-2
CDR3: CASSQDYRENNYGYTF

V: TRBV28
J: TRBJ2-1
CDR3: CASSGADRSYNEQFF

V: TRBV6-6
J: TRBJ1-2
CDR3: CASSYPRDSNYGYTF

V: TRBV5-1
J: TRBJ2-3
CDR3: CASTRITSGTFPSTDTQYF

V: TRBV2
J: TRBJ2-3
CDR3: CASSEGPGRATQYF

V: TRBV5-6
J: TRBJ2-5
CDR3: CTSSLEWREEQYF

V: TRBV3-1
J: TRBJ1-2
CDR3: CASSPREANGYTF

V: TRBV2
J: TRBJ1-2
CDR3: CASSETTGNYGYTF

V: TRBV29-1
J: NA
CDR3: CSVVLPPYEQYF

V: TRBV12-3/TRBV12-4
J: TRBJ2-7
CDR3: CASSQGPYEQYF

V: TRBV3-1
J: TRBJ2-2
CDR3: CASSQLTGYSSGELFF

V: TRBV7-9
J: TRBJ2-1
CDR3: CASSLVENEQFF

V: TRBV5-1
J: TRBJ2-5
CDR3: CASSQRTVQETQYF

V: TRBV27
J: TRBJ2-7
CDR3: CASSRTGGPSYEQYF

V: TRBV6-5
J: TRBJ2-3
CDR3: CASSPLARSTDTQYF

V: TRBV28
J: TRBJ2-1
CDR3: CASSLRPGEQFF

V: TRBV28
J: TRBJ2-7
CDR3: CAISGRAPYEQYF

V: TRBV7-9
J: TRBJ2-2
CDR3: CASSQDANTGELFF

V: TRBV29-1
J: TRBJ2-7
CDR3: CSVEDWGKDHRSVPTYEQYF

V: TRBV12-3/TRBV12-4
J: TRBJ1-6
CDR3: CAVRDRHNSPLHF

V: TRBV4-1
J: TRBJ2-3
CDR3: CASSQEQTSGGSTDTQYF

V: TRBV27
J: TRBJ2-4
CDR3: CASSPLWVSGIAKNIQYF

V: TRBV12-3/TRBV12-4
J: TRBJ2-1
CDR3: CASSLRRYNEQFF

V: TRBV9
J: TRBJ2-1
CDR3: CASSVPRAEQFF

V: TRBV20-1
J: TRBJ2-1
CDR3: CSAEGGGAFEQFF

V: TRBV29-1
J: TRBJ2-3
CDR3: CSVTGTGFSDTQYF

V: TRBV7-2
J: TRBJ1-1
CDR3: CASSHLRRQAFF

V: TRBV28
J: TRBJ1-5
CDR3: CASSLGYQPQHF

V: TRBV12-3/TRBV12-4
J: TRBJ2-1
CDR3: CASSPLQGGKQFF